The entry below gives a single TCR beta chain sequence along with its context. This sample stems from a study of technical replicates of blood from a handful of donors. This table comes from immunoSEQ multiplex PCR, and its TCRdb copy is limited to in-frame clones, with some not included. This table holds tens of thousands of clones, roughly 92% found once. The CDR3 runs 12 residues. The chain is built from TRBV21-1 and TRBJ2-7; the table's D gene call, TRBD2, was not cross checked with the DNA. TRBV21-1 is shown as a pseudogene. The receptor was isolated from a human donor in good health. The material sequenced was T cells isolated from PBMCs. In nucleotides, the CDR3 is TGTGCCAGCAGCGGGAGCTCCTACGAGCAGTACTTC. As protein: CASSGSSYEQYF.